This paragraph covers one T cell receptor (beta chain) sequence. The CDR3 is 14 amino acids. CDR1 and CDR2 (germline): SQVTM, ANQGSEA. Unmatched junction bases numbered 2, after V lost 3 bases and J lost 3 bases. Cyclophosphamide on days +3 and +4 followed busulfan-fludarabine conditioning and a marrow graft. The sample is drawn from a study of T cells after posttransplantation cyclophosphamide. Using immunoSEQ multiplex PCR, the repertoire was profiled, and TCRdb retains in-frame clones only, with some absent. This sample has 6,500 or so clones; roughly four fifths occur once, and the top ten carry 25% to 35%.

The chain carries TRBV29-1 and TRBJ1-2, with 12 bases that match TRBD1. The starting material was CD8+ T cells sorted from PBMCs, obtained 1404 days after allogeneic stem cell transplant with posttransplant cyclophosphamide. This clonotype was obtained from a female patient aged 45 to 65 who received an allogeneic stem cell transplant from a related donor, was CMV-positive, and had no GVHD. Some T cells may have come from the graft donor. In DNA form, the CDR3 reads TGCAGCGTTGAGGGGACAGGGGGCCACTATGGCTACACCTTC. Amino acids: CSVEGTGGHYGYTF.